The 5 T cell receptor beta chains in this list originate from one sample, sequenced in a study of early T cells in non-severe SARS-CoV-2 infection. TCRdb re-called the 5' RACE reads through MiXCR, storing one row per CDR3 protein. Here the sample spans fewer than 120,000 distinct CDR3 sequences, around 12% being singletons. The source was whole blood, collected at baseline. These receptors were taken from an adult who was a healthcare worker with PCR-confirmed SARS-CoV-2 infection or an uninfected control (not recorded which).

The chain uses TRBV5-1 and TRBJ1-1, with D uncertain. Per germline, CDR1 SGHRS and CDR2 YFSETQ. The CDR3 spans 14 residues. The ends were cut back, 0 bases at V and 2 bases at J, with 8 bases in the middle. In DNA form, the CDR3 reads TGCGCCAGCAGCTTGGACAGCAGTAACACTGAAGCTTTCTTT. It codes for CASSLDSSNTEAFF. The entire variable domain, with the rest obtained from reference TRBV5-1 and TRBJ1-1, is as follows: KAGVTQTPRYLIKTRGQQVTLSCSPISGHRSVSWYQQTPGQGLQFLFEYFSETQRNKGNFPGRFSGRQFSNSRSEMNVSTLELGDSALYLCASSLDSSNTEAFFGQGTRLTVV.

The chain carries TRBV29-1 and TRBJ2-7; D uncertain. The germline CDR1 and CDR2 sequences are SQVTM and ANQGSEA. CDR3 length: 13 amino acids. V was shortened by 5 bases and J by 0 bases, with 11 bases between the two germline ends. The CDR3 sequence is CSVSTSSSYEQYF. The CDR3 DNA follows: TGCAGCGTTTCAACCTCGAGCTCCTACGAGCAGTACTTC.

The CDR3 sequence: CATSVGDEQFF. In DNA, the CDR3 is TGTGCCACCAGTGTAGGGGATGAGCAGTTCTTC. V and J are TRBV24-1 and TRBJ2-1, with TRBD1 as a possible D gene (5 bases). The V gene's germline CDR1 is KGHDR and CDR2 SFDVKD. This CDR3 region has 11 residues. The ends were cut back, 5 bases at V and 8 bases at J, with 6 bases in the middle.

V is TRBV5-6 and J is TRBJ1-2, with D hard to call. CDR1 is SGHDT, CDR2 YYEEEE, per germline. The CDR3 has 13 residues. Trimming stripped 1 base from V and 0 bases from J, with 4 bases between. The CDR3 loop is CASSLWANYGYTF. CDR3 nucleotide sequence: TGTGCCAGCAGCTTGTGGGCTAACTATGGCTACACCTTC.

The chain carries TRBV11-3 and TRBJ2-1, with D perhaps matching TRBD2 (6 bases). V was pared by 5 bases and J by 2 bases, with 10 bases between. CDR3 length equals 14 residues. The germline CDR1 and CDR2 sequences are SGHNT and YENEEA. The CDR3 DNA sequence: TGTGCCAGCAGCAATAGCGGAACCTACAATGAGCAGTTCTTC. Translated: CASSNSGTYNEQFF.